What follows are 10 T cell receptor beta chains derived from one specimen sequenced in a study of T cell responses to AZD1222 COVID-19 vaccine. The method was immunoSEQ multiplex PCR; TCRdb's version includes in-frame clones alone and lacks a portion of them. The profile covers 130,000 to 150,000 clones, with about 93% appearing a single time and roughly 5% taken by the ten largest. Here the sequenced sample was peripheral blood, taken on day 0 of AZD1222 vaccination. These receptors originate from an adult in good health.

The sample holds one count of this clone. The chain has TRBV29-1 and TRBJ2-3; 9 bases line up with TRBD1. The CDR3 has 14 residues. The V and J ends lost 8 bases and 4 bases, in that order; junction bases with no gene match: 10. Germline CDR1 reads SQVTM; CDR2 reads ANQGSEA. The DNA of the CDR3 is TGCAGCTTCCGGACAGGGGACCATCCAGATACGCAGTATTTT. It yields the protein CSFRTGDHPDTQYF.

This chain joins TRBV2 and TRBJ2-7; 9 bases are a match to TRBD1. This CDR3 spans 14 amino acids. The trim removed 8 bases at V and 6 bases at J, leaving 11 bases unmatched. Germline V gene sequence: CDR1 SNHLY, CDR2 FYNNEI. CDR3 protein: CASYGRDRVSEQYF. Written as DNA, the CDR3 is TGTGCCAGCTATGGCCGGGACAGGGTTTCCGAGCAGTACTTC.

V is TRBV10-3 and J is TRBJ2-1; no reliable D call. Trimming stripped 5 bases from V and 2 bases from J, with 19 bases between. Per the germline V gene, CDR1 is ENHRY and CDR2 is SYGVKD. The CDR3 is made up of 17 amino acids. CDR3 sequence reads: CAISTPNSDPPYNEQFF. CDR3 bases: TGTGCCATCAGTACCCCCAACAGTGACCCACCCTACAATGAGCAGTTCTTC.

This sequence joins TRBV28 and TRBJ2-5; possible D gene TRBD1, 5 bases. Deletions cut 3 bases from V and 4 bases from J, with 15 bases between. CDR1 MDHEN and CDR2 SYDVKM come from the germline V gene. The CDR3 has 15 amino acids. CDR3 bases: TGTGCCAGCAGTTTGGCAGGGCACCTTCTAGAGACCCAGTACTTC. Its protein is CASSLAGHLLETQYF. The entire variable domain, with the rest obtained from reference TRBV28 and TRBJ2-5, is as follows: DVKVTQSSRYLVKRTGEKVFLECVQDMDHENMFWYRQDPGLGLRLIYFSYDVKMKEKGDIPEGYSVSREKKERFSLILESASTNQTSMYLCASSLAGHLLETQYFGPGTRLLVL.

The chain combines TRBV27 with TRBJ1-5; 9 bases match TRBD1. The junction had 4 bases not matched to a gene; V was cut back by 9 bases and J by 4 bases. This CDR3 comprises 13 residues. Germline V CDR1 and CDR2: MNHEY, SMNVEV (reference sequence). CDR3 sequence (DNA): TGTGCCAGTAGGACAGGGGTTAATCAGCCCCAGCATTTT. Protein: CASRTGVNQPQHF.

V is TRBV11-3 and J is TRBJ2-1; the D gene is possibly TRBD1 (6 bases). Deletions cut 5 bases from V and 4 bases from J, with 15 bases between. Germline V gives CDR1 SGHNT, CDR2 YENEEA. The CDR3 consists of 15 residues. CDR3 sequence (DNA): TGTGCCAGCAGCCGACAGGACCAGGGATACAATGAGCAGTTCTTC. Translating it yields CASSRQDQGYNEQFF.

This sequence joins TRBV19 and TRBJ1-2; possible D gene TRBD1, 6 bases. This CDR3 has 15 residues. Germline-derived CDR1 and CDR2 are LNHDA and SQIVND (reference sequence). V gave up 6 bases and J gave up 4 bases, with 18 bases separating them. Here the CDR3 reads CASSPGAGASYGYTF. Written as DNA, the CDR3 is TGTGCCAGTAGCCCAGGGGCAGGGGCGTCCTATGGCTACACCTTC.

The chain joins TRBV28 to TRBJ2-7; 9 bases agree with TRBD2. The CDR3 contains 19 residues. The J segment lost 6 bases and the V segment lost 7 bases, leaving 25 bases of the junction unmatched. The germline CDR1 and CDR2 sequences are MDHEN and SYDVKM. CDR3 coding DNA: TGTGCCAGCAACCCTAGTTTTGGTATGGCGGGAGGGAGACGTCTCGAGCAGTACTTC. Protein: CASNPSFGMAGGRRLEQYF.

The chain combines TRBV7-3 with TRBJ2-7, with 11 bases that match TRBD2. The V segment lost 3 bases and the J segment 3 bases; nucleotides outside the gene matches: 4. Germline CDR1 and CDR2: SGHTA and FQGTGA. The CDR3 is 15 residues long. The CDR3 spells CASSFNSGRVYEQYF. CDR3 nucleotides: TGTGCCAGCAGCTTCAATAGCGGGAGGGTCTACGAGCAGTACTTC.

The J gene is TRBJ2-7, the V gene TRBV3-1 (or the pseudogene TRBV3-2); 11 bases align to TRBD1. V dropped 3 bases and J dropped 0; count of bases not matched to a gene: 4. CDR3 length equals 16 residues. The V gene's germline CDR1 is LGHDT and CDR2 YNNKEL (reference sequence). The CDR3 DNA sequence: TGTGCCAGCAGCCATTCCGGGACAGGGGGCTCCTACGAGCAGTACTTC. This gives the protein CASSHSGTGGSYEQYF.